This record covers a single T cell receptor (beta chain). Its antigen remains unknown. A clone one base away is much larger, so this may be a read error. This record belongs to a study of T cells in Graves' hyperthyroidism and ophthalmopathy. Amplification of TCR beta CDR3 regions used RNA as the template. First-round RT-PCR of the TCR CDR3 relied on the HTBI primer set. TCRdb used MiXCR to reprocess the multiplex PCR reads, holding one entry per CDR3 protein. This table has approximately 690,000 distinct CDR3 sequences, less than 25% appearing once. The PBMCs studied were ones that came from about 9.9 ml fresh peripheral blood. Study observations and caveats: Ophthalmopathy onset followed model prediction by a median roughly 6 months.

Per the germline V gene, CDR1 is MNHEY and CDR2 is SVGAGI. This CDR3 spans 15 amino acids. The TCR originated in a man aged 30-40 years with Graves' ophthalmopathy. This chain joins TRBV6-5 and TRBJ2-5; D unclear. The specimen was blood. CDR3 coding DNA: TGTGCCAGCAGTTACATGGGATACTTCAAAGAGGCCCAGTACTTC. Encoded protein: CASSYMGYFKEAQYF.